The clone carrying this T cell receptor (beta chain) was seen once. The antigen is unknown. The repertoire was sequenced with immunoSEQ multiplex PCR; TCRdb's copy has only in-frame clones and lacks some. The table shows 15,000 or so clones, with around 87% occurring only once. This sample was taken from a study of T cells in localized non-small cell lung cancer. The J segment lost 2 bases and the V segment lost 2 bases, leaving 6 bases of the junction unmatched. Germline lookup yields CDR1 PRHDT and CDR2 FYEKMQ (reference sequence). The CDR3 runs 15 residues. Whole-study results and caveats: Uninvolved adjacent lung had higher T cell clonality than tumor and all other tissues. Median detection of top 100 tumor clones in adjacent lung was around 59 clones. Among blood samples, higher T cell density accompanied longer overall survival.

The clonotype comes from a male donor aged 60 or over with stage II lung adenocarcinoma. The chain has TRBV13 and TRBJ2-7; 7 bases line up with TRBD2. Sequenced material: peripheral blood mononuclear cells, taken before any cancer treatment. The CDR3 protein is CASSLSRGSTYEQYF. CDR3 sequence (DNA): TGTGCCAGCAGCTTATCTCGCGGGAGCACCTACGAGCAGTACTTC.